This TCR beta chain came from a study of human T cells and chemical hapten exposure. Findings and limits, study-wide: Expanded TCR counts at PT1 were positively correlated with the patch test score.

Time point here: pre-sensitization, week 0. As for treatment: therapeutic diphenylcyclopropenone sensitization with weekly scalp DPC. Donors, patients with alopecia ranging from 18 to 70 years old and judged suitable for DPC, provided samples. Germline V lookup: CDR1 SQVTM, CDR2 ANQGSEA. This CDR3 spans 12 amino acids. V lost 0 bases to trimming and J lost 8 bases; unmatched junction nucleotides: 3. The library put unique molecular identifiers onto individual cDNA molecules. TCRdb ran MiXCR on the RACE reads and lists one entry per CDR3 protein. The data contain 300,000 to 450,000 distinct CDR3 sequences, more than 4.5% of them singletons. This clonotype was seen only a few times. The antigen remains unidentified.

The chain recombines TRBV29-1 with TRBJ1-1; 7 bases align to TRBD1. This receptor was obtained from a woman between 45 and 60 years old with alopecia areata. Some clones in this sample may be carry-over from other donors' samples. Specimen: whole blood, collected in connection with sensitization to the hapten diphenylcyclopropenone (DPC). The CDR3 sequence is CSVEDDRVEAFF. The CDR3 DNA sequence: TGCAGCGTTGAAGATGACAGGGTCGAAGCTTTCTTT.